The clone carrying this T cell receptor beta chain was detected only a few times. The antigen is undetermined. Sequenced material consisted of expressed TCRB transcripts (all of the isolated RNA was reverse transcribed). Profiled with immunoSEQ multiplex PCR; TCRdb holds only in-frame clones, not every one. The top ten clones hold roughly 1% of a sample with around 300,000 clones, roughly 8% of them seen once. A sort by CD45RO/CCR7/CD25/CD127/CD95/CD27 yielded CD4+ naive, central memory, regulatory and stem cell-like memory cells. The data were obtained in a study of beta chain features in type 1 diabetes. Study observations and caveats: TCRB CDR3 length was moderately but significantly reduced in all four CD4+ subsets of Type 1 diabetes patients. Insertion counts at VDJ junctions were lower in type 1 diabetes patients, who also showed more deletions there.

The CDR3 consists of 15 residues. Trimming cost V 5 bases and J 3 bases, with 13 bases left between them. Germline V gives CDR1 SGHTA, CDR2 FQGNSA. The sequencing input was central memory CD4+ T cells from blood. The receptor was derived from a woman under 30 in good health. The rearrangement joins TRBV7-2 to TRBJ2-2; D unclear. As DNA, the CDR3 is TGTGCCAGCAGCCCAGGTTGGCTAGACACCGGGGAGCTGTTTTTT. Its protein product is CASSPGWLDTGELFF.